This T cell receptor (beta chain) was profiled in a study of cytomegalovirus exposure and HLA in healthy donors. This clone was counted only a few times. Looked up from germline, CDR1 is SGHDT and CDR2 is YYEEEE. Trimming removed 4 bases from V and 6 bases from J; junction bases left unmatched: 3. This CDR3 spans 13 amino acids. PCR primers comprised 60 Vbeta and 13 Jbeta primers. Assay: immunoSEQ multiplex PCR; the TCRdb copy retains only in-frame clones and omits some. This table has about 200,000 clones, 75% to 85% appearing once. Material for sequencing was PBMCs. The gene calls are TRBV5-6 and TRBJ1-2; 10 nucleotides match TRBD1. The TCR originated in a woman in her thirties or forties in good health and CMV-seronegative. CDR3 in DNA: TGTGCCAGCAGCCCGGGACAGGGGCATGGCTACACCTTC. Encoded protein: CASSPGQGHGYTF.